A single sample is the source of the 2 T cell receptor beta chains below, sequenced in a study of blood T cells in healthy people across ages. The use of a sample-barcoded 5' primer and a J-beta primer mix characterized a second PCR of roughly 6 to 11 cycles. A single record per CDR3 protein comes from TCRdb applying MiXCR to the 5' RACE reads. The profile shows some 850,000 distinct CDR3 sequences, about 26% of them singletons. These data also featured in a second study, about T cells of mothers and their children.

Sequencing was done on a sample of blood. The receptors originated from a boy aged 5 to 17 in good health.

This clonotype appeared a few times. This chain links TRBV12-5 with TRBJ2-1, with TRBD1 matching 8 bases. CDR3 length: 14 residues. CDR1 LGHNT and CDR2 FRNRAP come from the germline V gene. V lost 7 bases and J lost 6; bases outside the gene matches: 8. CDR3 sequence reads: CASDRTGTGNEQFF. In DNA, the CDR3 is TGTGCTAGTGACCGAACCGGGACAGGCAATGAGCAGTTCTTC.

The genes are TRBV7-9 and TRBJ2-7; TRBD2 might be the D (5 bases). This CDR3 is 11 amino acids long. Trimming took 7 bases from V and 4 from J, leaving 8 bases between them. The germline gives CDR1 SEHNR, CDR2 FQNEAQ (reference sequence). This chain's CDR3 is CASKGAYEQYF. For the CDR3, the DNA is TGTGCCAGCAAGGGAGCTTACGAGCAGTACTTC.